This T cell receptor beta chain was documented in a study of CD8+CD57+ T cells in acquired aplastic anemia. The template used for profiling TCR beta VDJ and CDR3 was genomic DNA. MiXCR was run by TCRdb on the reads, yielding one entry per CDR3 protein. The sample gives 200,000 or so distinct CDR3 sequences, around half of which show up once; approximately 9.7% is in the top ten. The CDR3 extends over 14 amino acids. Germline CDR1 is ENHRY and CDR2 is SYGVKD. After removal of 11 bases from V and 2 bases from J, the junction contained 9 bases not matched to a gene. Before being chosen for sequencing, patients had shown CD8+CD57+ cell expansion by flow cytometry. All participating patients were living with severe acquired aplastic anemia. There was no therapy given to any patient before the blood sampling took place.

The rearrangement links TRBV10-3 to TRBJ2-1; 7 nucleotides align to TRBD2. Sequences were obtained from sorted CD4+, CD8+, or CD8+CD57+ T cells (not recorded which) from PBMCs. This TCR was recovered from a human donor with aplastic anemia. The CDR3 sequence: CASVEGGTYNEQFF. In nucleotides, the CDR3 is TGTGCCTCCGTGGAGGGAGGGACCTACAATGAGCAGTTCTTC.